Shown below are 16 T cell receptor beta chains from a single sample sequenced in a study of control samples from healthy donors and cancer patients. Produced via immunoSEQ multiplex PCR; TCRdb's table is partial and in-frame only. The table has some 140,000 clones, just under 95% seen once; the top ten hold around 11%. Sequencing used blood. These receptors all stem from a man aged 25-45 years in good health.

The DNA of the CDR3 is TGTGCCAGCAGCCGAGGACTAGAAGTCACAGATACGCAGTATTTT. This codes for CASSRGLEVTDTQYF. The V call is TRBV4-2, the J call TRBJ2-3; 7 bases fit TRBD2. Germline CDR1 LGHNA, CDR2 YNFKEQ. The V segment lost 4 bases and the J segment 2 bases; nucleotides outside the gene matches: 6. The CDR3 sequence is 15 residues long.

This clone appeared once. The chain employs TRBV6-2 or TRBV6-3 and TRBJ2-5; D tentatively fits TRBD1 or TRBD2 (5 bases each). CDR1 and CDR2 from the germline V gene are MNHEY and SVGEGT. The CDR3 spans 13 residues. V lost 4 bases and J lost 9, with 15 bases in between. The CDR3 region is CASSFLTGRSQYF. The CDR3 DNA reads TGTGCCAGCAGTTTCCTCACGGGACGGTCCCAGTACTTC.

The V and J genes are TRBV28 and TRBJ1-5; tentative D call: TRBD1 (5 bases). Germline loops: CDR1 MDHEN, CDR2 SYDVKM. The ends were cut back, 7 bases at V and 3 bases at J, with 10 bases in the middle. The CDR3 length is 13 residues. The DNA for the CDR3 is TGTGCCAGCACCCGACAGCCCAATCAGCCCCAGCATTTT. It encodes CASTRQPNQPQHF.

The V call is TRBV7-9, the J call TRBJ1-2; 7 positions agree with TRBD1. J gave up 2 bases and V 2 bases, and 2 bases lay outside the gene matches. The germline CDR1 and CDR2 sequences are SEHNR and FQNEAQ (reference sequence). This CDR3 comprises 14 residues. The DNA of the CDR3 is TGTGCCAGCAGCTTACCGGGACAGAACTATGGCTACACCTTC. Amino acids: CASSLPGQNYGYTF.

CDR3 residues: CASSNDFSEQYF. The CDR3 nucleotides are TGTGCCAGCAGCAACGATTTTTCGGAGCAGTACTTC. The J gene is TRBJ2-7, the V gene TRBV28; no reliable D call. Trimming pared 6 bases from V and 7 bases from J, leaving 13 bases between. The CDR3 is 12 amino acids. The germline V gene has CDR1 MDHEN and CDR2 SYDVKM.

The rearrangement links TRBV6-2 or TRBV6-3 to TRBJ2-1; D remains unclear. The CDR3 covers 14 residues. Trimming cost V 4 bases and J 7 bases, with 14 bases left between them. CDR1 and CDR2 (germline): MNHEY, SVGEGT. CDR3 loop: CASSWSATENEQFF. The CDR3 DNA sequence: TGTGCCAGCAGTTGGTCCGCAACAGAGAATGAGCAGTTCTTC.

The V and J genes are TRBV7-3 and TRBJ2-2; maybe TRBD1 (6 bases). The CDR3 loop spans 15 amino acids. Trimming took 5 bases from V and 4 from J, leaving 14 bases between them. The germline gives CDR1 SGHTA, CDR2 FQGTGA. CDR3: CASSVDGQSTGELFF. The CDR3 bases are TGTGCCAGCAGCGTTGACGGACAGAGCACCGGGGAGCTGTTTTTT. Full variable domain (remainder filled in from reference TRBV7-3 and TRBJ2-2): GAGVSQTPSNKVTEKGKYVELRCDPISGHTALYWYRQSLGQGPEFLIYFQGTGAADDSGLPNDRFFAVRPEGSVSTLKIQRTERGDSAVYLCASSVDGQSTGELFFGEGSRLTVL.

The V and J genes are TRBV7-9 and TRBJ1-1; 9 nucleotides agree with TRBD1. Germline lookup yields CDR1 SEHNR and CDR2 FQNEAQ (reference sequence). V was pared by 2 bases and J by 7 bases, with 11 bases of the junction left unmatched. This CDR3 has 16 amino acids. Here the CDR3 DNA reads TGTGCCAGCAGCTTAACCCTCGGGACAGGGTTTGGTGAAGCTTTCTTT. This gives the protein CASSLTLGTGFGEAFF.

This sequence joins TRBV4-2 and TRBJ2-3; D may be TRBD2 (7 bases). The CDR3 covers 14 residues. CDR1 and CDR2 (germline): LGHNA, YNFKEQ. Trimming shortened V by 7 bases and J by 5 bases, and 16 bases separated the two germline ends. The CDR3 region has the DNA TGTGCCAGCACCACCGGGGGGCGGGGAGATACGCAGTATTTT. This codes for CASTTGGRGDTQYF.

The chain is built from TRBV29-1 and TRBJ2-4; D is perhaps TRBD1 (5 bases). Germline CDR1 is SQVTM and CDR2 is ANQGSEA. The CDR3 loop spans 12 amino acids. Trimming took off 2 bases at V and 9 bases at J, with 11 bases between the two ends. The CDR3 DNA sequence: TGCAGCGTTGAACGTCAGGGCGGCATTCAGTACTTC. Amino acids: CSVERQGGIQYF.

This clone was seen once. The rearrangement uses TRBV6-4 and TRBJ2-3, with TRBD2 identical over 7 bases. CDR1 is MRHNA and CDR2 is SNTAGT in the germline V gene. V shed 3 bases and J 1 base; nucleotides not matched to a gene: 13. The CDR3 totals 18 residues. The CDR3 DNA reads as TGTGCCAGCAGTGAATTGACTAGCAGCCGAGTGGGCACAGATACGCAGTATTTT. Its translation is CASSELTSSRVGTDTQYF.

This chain links TRBV27 with TRBJ2-4; D unclear. The CDR3 is 13 amino acids. V was cut by 2 bases and J by 2 bases, with 4 bases left in between. Germline V gene data show CDR1 as MNHEY and CDR2 as SMNVEV (reference sequence). In DNA, the CDR3 is TGTGCCAGCAGTTTAGGGACCAAAAACATTCAGTACTTC. This sequence encodes CASSLGTKNIQYF.

This rearrangement joins TRBV20-1 to TRBJ1-2, with D possibly TRBD1 on 6 matching bases. V was shortened by 6 bases and J by 7 bases, with 15 bases between the two germline ends. Germline V gene data show CDR1 as DFQATT and CDR2 as SNEGSKA (reference sequence). The length of the CDR3 is 12 residues. CDR3 bases: TGCAGTGCCAGTAGGGGGGGGCTTGGCTACACCTTC. It translates to CSASRGGLGYTF.

The chain is built from TRBV2 and TRBJ1-4; no clear D gene. The CDR3 has 14 amino acids. The V and J ends lost 4 bases and 5 bases respectively, with 11 bases between them. Germline loops: CDR1 SNHLY, CDR2 FYNNEI. CDR3 loop: CASSGTASNEKLFF. CDR3 sequence (DNA): TGTGCCAGCAGTGGGACCGCTTCGAATGAAAAACTGTTTTTT.

Worth noting for this clone: An end of the junction does not agree with germline; a read error may underlie this. J is TRBJ2-3 and V is TRBV19, with 9 bases identical to TRBD2. Germline V gives CDR1 LNHDA, CDR2 SQIVND (reference sequence). The CDR3 is 11 amino acids. CDR3 region: CSSGGTDTQYF. DNA of the CDR3: TGCTCTAGCGGGGGCACAGATACGCAGTATTTT.

The rearrangement joins TRBV19 to TRBJ1-2; the match to TRBD1 covers 7 bases. The CDR3 is 13 amino acids. Per germline, CDR1 LNHDA and CDR2 SQIVND (reference sequence). V lost 10 bases, J lost 6 bases, and 11 bases stayed unmatched. The CDR3 coding sequence is TGTGCCACTCGAGACAGGGCGGGGGATGGCTACACCTTC. Encoded protein: CATRDRAGDGYTF.